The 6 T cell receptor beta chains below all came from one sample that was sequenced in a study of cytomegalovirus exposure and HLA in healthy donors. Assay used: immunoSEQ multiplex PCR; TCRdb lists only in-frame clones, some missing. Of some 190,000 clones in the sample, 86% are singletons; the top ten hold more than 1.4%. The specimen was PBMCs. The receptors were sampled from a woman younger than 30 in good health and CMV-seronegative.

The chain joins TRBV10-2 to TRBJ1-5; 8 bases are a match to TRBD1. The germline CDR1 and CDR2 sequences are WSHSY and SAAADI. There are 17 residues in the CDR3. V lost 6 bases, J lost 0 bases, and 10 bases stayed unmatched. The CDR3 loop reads CASSENTGGYSNQPQHF. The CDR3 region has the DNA TGCGCCAGCAGCGAAAACACAGGGGGGTATAGCAATCAGCCCCAGCATTTT.

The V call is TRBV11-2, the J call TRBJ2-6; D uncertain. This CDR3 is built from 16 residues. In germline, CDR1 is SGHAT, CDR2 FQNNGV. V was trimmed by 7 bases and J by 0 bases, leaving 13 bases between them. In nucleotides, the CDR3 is TGTGCCAGCAATACACAGTTCATCTCTGGGGCCAACGTCCTGACTTTC. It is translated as CASNTQFISGANVLTF.

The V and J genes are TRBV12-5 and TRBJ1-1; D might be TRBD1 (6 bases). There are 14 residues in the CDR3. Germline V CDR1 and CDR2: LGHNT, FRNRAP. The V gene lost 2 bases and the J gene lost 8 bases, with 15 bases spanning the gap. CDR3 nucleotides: TGTGCTAGTGGTTTGTGGCAGGGGCTGTCCGAAGCTTTCTTT. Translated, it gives CASGLWQGLSEAFF.

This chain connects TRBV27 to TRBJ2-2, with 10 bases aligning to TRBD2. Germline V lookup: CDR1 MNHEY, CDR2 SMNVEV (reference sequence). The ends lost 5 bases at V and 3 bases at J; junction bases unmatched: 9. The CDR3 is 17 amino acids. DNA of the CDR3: TGTGCCAGCAGTCGGGGGGGACTAGCGCGATACACCGGGGAGCTGTTTTTT. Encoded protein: CASSRGGLARYTGELFF.

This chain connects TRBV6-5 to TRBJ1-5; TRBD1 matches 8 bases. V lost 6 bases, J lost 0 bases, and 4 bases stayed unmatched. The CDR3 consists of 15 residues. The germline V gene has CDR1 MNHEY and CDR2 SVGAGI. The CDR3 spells CASREDRDSNQPQHF. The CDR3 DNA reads TGTGCCAGCAGAGAGGACAGGGATAGCAATCAGCCCCAGCATTTT.

CDR3 sequence (DNA): TGTGCCAGCAGTGATGCACAGCGGGAGGTCACAGATACGCAGTATTTT. This translates into CASSDAQREVTDTQYF. This rearrangement joins TRBV25-1 to TRBJ2-3, with 9 bases aligning to TRBD2. CDR3 length: 16 amino acids. Germline trimming cut 3 bases from V and 2 bases from J; bases unmatched to any gene: 6. CDR1 and CDR2 from the germline V gene are MGHDK and SYGVNS.